This T cell receptor (beta chain) was sequenced during a study of beta chain features in type 1 diabetes. Study results and limitations: Relative to healthy donors, patients appeared to have naive, central memory and Treg TCRB repertoires that were more similar.

Notes on this clone: Its specificity is not known.

Of the isolated RNA, all was reverse transcribed, and so the sequenced material was expressed TCRB transcripts. Sequencing used immunoSEQ multiplex PCR; TCRdb keeps in-frame clones, though not all of them. The sample contains 120,000 to 150,000 clones, over 9.5% of which appear only once. Via CD45RO/CCR7/CD25/CD127/CD95/CD27, cells of the CD4+ naive, central memory, regulatory and stem cell-like memory subsets were sorted. This CDR3 has 13 residues. The germline V gene encodes CDR1 SGHTA and CDR2 FQGNSA. V was clipped by 5 bases and J by 7 bases; unmatched bases: 7. Sequenced sample: naive CD4+ T cells from blood. The TCR originated in a man younger than 35 in good health. The chain has TRBV7-2 and TRBJ1-2, with 7 positions matching TRBD1. CDR3 sequence (DNA): TGTGCCAGCAGCGAGACAGGGATGGGTGGCTACACCTTC. Translation: CASSETGMGGYTF.